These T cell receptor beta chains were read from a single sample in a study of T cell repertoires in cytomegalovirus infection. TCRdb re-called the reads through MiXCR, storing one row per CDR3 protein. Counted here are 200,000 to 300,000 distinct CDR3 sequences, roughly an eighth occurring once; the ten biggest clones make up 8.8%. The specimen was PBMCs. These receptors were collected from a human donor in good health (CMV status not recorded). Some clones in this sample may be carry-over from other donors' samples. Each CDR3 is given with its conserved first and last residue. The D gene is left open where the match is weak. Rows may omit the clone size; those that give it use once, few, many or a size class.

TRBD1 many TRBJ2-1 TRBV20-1 TGCAGTGCTAGACAGGGGGCCTCCTACAATGAGCAGTTCTTC CSARQGASYNEQFF
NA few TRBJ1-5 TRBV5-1 TGCGCCAGCAGCTTGGCGGTCAATCAGCCCCAGCATTTT CASSLAVNQPQHF
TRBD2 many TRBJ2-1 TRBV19 TGTGCCAGTAGTATAGTCCGCCCGGGACTAGCGTTCCACAATGAGCAGTTCTTC CASSIVRPGLAFHNEQFF
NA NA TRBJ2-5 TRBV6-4 TGTGCCAGCAGTGAACGGGCAGGAGGGGGTCAAGAGACCCAGTACTTC CASSERAGGGQETQYF
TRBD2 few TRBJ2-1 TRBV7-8 TGTGCCAGCAGCTCCCTGGGGGCTAGCGGGGGCTATGAGCAGTTCTTC CASSSLGASGGYEQFF
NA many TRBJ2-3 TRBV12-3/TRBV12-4 TGTGCCAGCTTGGGGCTAGCCTCAGATACGCAGTATTTT CASLGLASDTQYF
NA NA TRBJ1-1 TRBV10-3 TGTGCCACCGTGAAAGACAGGACTGAAGCTTTCTTT CATVKDRTEAFF
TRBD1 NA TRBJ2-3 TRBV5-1 TGCGCCAGCAGCCTCGAACCGGGACAGAGCACAGATACGCAGTATTTT CASSLEPGQSTDTQYF
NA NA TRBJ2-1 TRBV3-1 TGTGCCAGCAGCCAGGGTTACAGAGACAATGAGCAGTTCTTC CASSQGYRDNEQFF
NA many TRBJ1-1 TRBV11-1 TGTGCCAGCAGCTCACCGACTGGGAACACTGAAGCTTTCTTT CASSSPTGNTEAFF
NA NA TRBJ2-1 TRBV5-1 TGCGCCAGCAGCGCGATTCATTCCCGCATAACCTACAATGAGCAGTTCTTC CASSAIHSRITYNEQFF
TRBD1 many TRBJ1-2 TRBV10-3 TGTGCCATCAGACTGGACAGGGATTTCTATGGCTACACCTTC CAIRLDRDFYGYTF
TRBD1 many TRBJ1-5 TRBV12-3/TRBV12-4 TGTGCCAGCAGTCCCGGGACAGGGTGGAATCAGCCCCAGCATTTT CASSPGTGWNQPQHF
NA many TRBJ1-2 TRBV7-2 TGTGCCAGCAGCTCACCGGGCCTCTGGAACTATGGCTACACCTTC CASSSPGLWNYGYTF
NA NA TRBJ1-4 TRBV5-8 TGTGCCAGCGGAGTTGGTGGACGGCCTTTT CASGVGGRPF
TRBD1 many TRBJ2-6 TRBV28 TGTGGCGTAACGGGACAGACCCTCTCTGGGGCCAACGTCCTGACTTTC CGVTGQTLSGANVLTF
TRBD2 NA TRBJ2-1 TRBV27 TGTGCCAGCAGTGCCTACAGAGGGGCGGGGGTGAATGAGCAGTTCTTC CASSAYRGAGVNEQFF
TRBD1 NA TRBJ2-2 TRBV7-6 TGTGCCAGCAGACCACCCGGGACAGCGAACACCGGGGAGCTGTTTTTT CASRPPGTANTGELFF
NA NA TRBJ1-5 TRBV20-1 TGCAGTGCTAGGTTGGGGGACGACGCCCAGCATTTT CSARLGDDAQHF
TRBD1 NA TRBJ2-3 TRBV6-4 TGTGCCAGCAGCGAAGGGACAGGGTCATATACGCAGTATTTT CASSEGTGSYTQYF
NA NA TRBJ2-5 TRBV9 TGTGCCAGCAGCGTAGGACTACAGAAAGAGACCCAGTACTTC CASSVGLQKETQYF
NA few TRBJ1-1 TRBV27 TGTGCCACCTTTAGTGTGGGGACTGAAGCTTTCTTT CATFSVGTEAFF
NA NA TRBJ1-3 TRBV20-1 TGCAGTGCACCACTGGGGGCATGGGGAAACACCATATATTTT CSAPLGAWGNTIYF
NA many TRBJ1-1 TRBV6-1 TGTGCCAGCCAGAGATCGAACACTGAAGCTTTCTTT CASQRSNTEAFF
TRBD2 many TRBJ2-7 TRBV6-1 TGTGCCAGCAGTGAAGTTATCGGGAGGGCGCCGTACGAGCAGTACTTC CASSEVIGRAPYEQYF
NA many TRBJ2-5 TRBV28 TGTGCCAGCAGTTCCGGCCAGACCCAGTACTTC CASSSGQTQYF
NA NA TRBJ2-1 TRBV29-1 TGCAGCGTTACCCCCACGGGGCTTGGGGATGAGCAGTTCTTC CSVTPTGLGDEQFF
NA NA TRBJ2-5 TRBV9 TGTGCCAGCAGCGCAGAAGGGGGAGTCGAGACCCAGTACTTC CASSAEGGVETQYF
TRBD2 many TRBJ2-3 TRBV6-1 TGTGCCAGCAGCTCCCGGCCTAGCGGGAGATTGACAGATACGCAGTATTTT CASSSRPSGRLTDTQYF
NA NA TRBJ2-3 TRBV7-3 TGTGCCAGCAGCGACTGGCGCAGAGATACGCAGTATTTT CASSDWRRDTQYF
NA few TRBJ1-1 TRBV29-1 TGCAGCGCCCGATCCCTGAACACTGAAGCTTTCTTT CSARSLNTEAFF
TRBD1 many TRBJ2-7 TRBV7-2 TGTGCCAGCAGCCGACGACAGGGAACGGTTCCCTACGAGCAGTACTTC CASSRRQGTVPYEQYF
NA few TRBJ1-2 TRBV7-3 TGTGCCAGCAGCTTATATCCGACAAACTATGGCTACACCTTC CASSLYPTNYGYTF